This passage covers 31 T cell receptor beta chains from one sample sequenced in a study of T cells in Graves' hyperthyroidism and ophthalmopathy. Regions amplified from RNA transcripts were the TCR beta CDR3 regions. The HTBI primer set served for first-round RT-PCR of the TCR CDR3. TCRdb fed the multiplex PCR reads into MiXCR, producing one record per CDR3 protein. This repertoire shows approximately 300,000 distinct CDR3 sequences, around a sixth found once; its top ten account for 33%. The sample was blood. These receptor sequences come from a man aged 30 to 39 with Graves' hyperthyroidism.

With regard to this clonotype: A single base separates this from a much larger clone, so it may be a read error. The genes are TRBV28 and TRBJ1-1; D ambiguous. Between the trimmed V and J ends, which lost 3 bases and 4 bases, there was a span of 15 bases. Germline-derived CDR1 and CDR2 are MDHEN and SYDVKM. The CDR3 length is 15 residues. CDR3: CASSLSRNLGTEAFF. CDR3 DNA: TGTGCCAGCAGTTTGAGCAGGAATTTAGGCACTGAAGCTTTCTTT.

The chain is built from TRBV9 and TRBJ2-1; TRBD1 matches 10 bases. The ends lost 4 bases at V and 10 bases at J; junction bases unmatched: 11. The CDR3 runs to 15 residues. Germline assignment: CDR1 SGDLS and CDR2 YYNGEE. CDR3 nucleotide sequence: TGTGCCAGCAGCTCTGGGGGGACAGGGGCCCAAGAGCAGTTCTTC. This translates into CASSSGGTGAQEQFF.

This clonotype was detected a few times. This chain uses TRBV3-1 with TRBJ1-1, with D unresolved. V shed 0 bases and J shed 1 base, with 6 bases lying between them. Per germline, CDR1 LGHDT and CDR2 YNNKEL (reference sequence). This CDR3 has 14 residues. CDR3 nucleotide sequence: TGTGCCAGCAGCCAAGAGTTCGGGAACACTGAAGCTTTCTTT. Amino acid sequence: CASSQEFGNTEAFF.

Remarks on this clonotype: This may arise from a read error, as a much more abundant clone is one base away. The chain recombines TRBV6-5 with TRBJ2-3; possible D gene TRBD1, 5 bases. Trimming removed 2 bases from V and 4 bases from J, with 13 bases in between. The CDR3 runs to 15 residues. Germline CDR1 is MNHEY and CDR2 is SVGAGI. This CDR3 reads CASSYMGHAADTQYF. CDR3 coding DNA: TGTGCCAGCAGTTACATGGGGCACGCCGCAGATACGCAGTATTTT.

This clonotype was counted at least ten times. This chain joins TRBV12-3 or TRBV12-4 and TRBJ2-1; 13 positions match TRBD2. V dropped 4 bases and J dropped 0; count of bases not matched to a gene: 3. This CDR3 comprises 17 residues. The CDR3 DNA is TGTGCCAGCAGTTCTAGGACTAGCGGGAGCTCCTACAATGAGCAGTTCTTC. Protein product: CASSSRTSGSSYNEQFF.

This clonotype was found many times. The chain couples TRBV5-5 to TRBJ1-5, with 12 bases lining up with TRBD1. Unmatched junction bases numbered 5, after V lost 2 bases and J lost 5 bases. The V gene's germline CDR1 is SGHKS and CDR2 YYEKEE (reference sequence). CDR3 length equals 16 residues. The CDR3 here is CASSLTGTGGYQPQHF. The CDR3 bases are TGTGCCAGCAGCTTAACCGGGACAGGGGGCTATCAGCCCCAGCATTTT.

Many counts were recorded for this clonotype. The CDR3 here is CASSAGLAGIEGTDTQYF. The CDR3 DNA follows: TGTGCCAGCAGCGCGGGACTAGCGGGAATAGAGGGCACAGATACGCAGTATTTT. This sequence joins TRBV11-3 and TRBJ2-3; TRBD2 aligns across 13 bases. V was clipped by 5 bases and J by 1 base; unmatched bases: 9. Per the germline V gene, CDR1 is SGHNT and CDR2 is YENEEA. The CDR3 runs to 18 residues.

The gene calls are TRBV6-1 and TRBJ2-2; 8 positions match TRBD1. CDR3 length equals 16 residues. The V and J ends lost 10 bases and 6 bases, in that order; junction bases with no gene match: 16. In germline, CDR1 is MNHNS, CDR2 SASEGT. The CDR3 region is CATTGGGDRHPGELFF. In DNA, the CDR3 is TGTGCCACCACAGGGGGAGGAGATAGACATCCCGGGGAGCTGTTTTTT.

This clonotype was observed many times. The rearrangement links TRBV4-2 to TRBJ1-2; 7 nucleotides match TRBD1. The V segment lost 2 bases and the J segment 7 bases; nucleotides outside the gene matches: 13. This CDR3 spans 16 amino acids. Per the germline V gene, CDR1 is LGHNA and CDR2 is YNFKEQ. DNA for the CDR3: TGTGCCAGCAGCCAATTACAGGGGTTTGTGCGAAGTGGCTACACCTTC. Residues: CASSQLQGFVRSGYTF.

In its sample, this clonotype was seen many times. The gene calls are TRBV12-3 or TRBV12-4 and TRBJ2-7; TRBD1 is a possible D gene (6 bases). The CDR3 covers 14 residues. V lost 6 bases, J lost 2 bases, and 14 bases lay in between. The DNA of the CDR3 is TGTGCCAGCAGCCAATTCGGACAGCCCTACGAGCAGTACTTC. This translates into CASSQFGQPYEQYF.

This clonotype has at least ten counts. V is TRBV12-3 or TRBV12-4 and J is TRBJ1-6; D uncertain. The CDR3 is 13 residues long. V was shortened by 7 bases and J by 0 bases, with 4 bases between the two germline ends. The CDR3 DNA reads as TGTGCCAGCAAAAGCTCCTATAATTCACCCCTCCACTTT. Translated, it gives CASKSSYNSPLHF.

The chain joins TRBV27 to TRBJ2-2, with TRBD2 as a possible D gene (5 bases). Germline loops: CDR1 MNHEY, CDR2 SMNVEV (reference sequence). This CDR3 has 16 residues. V lost 6 bases and J 2 bases, leaving 16 bases between the germline ends. As DNA, the CDR3 is TGTGCCAGCAGCGGACCCGGGGTCACCAACACCGGGGAGCTGTTTTTT. Translated: CASSGPGVTNTGELFF.

This clonotype was counted many times. This chain links TRBV20-1 with TRBJ1-1; perhaps TRBD1 as D (5 bases). The CDR3 has 12 residues. The germline gives CDR1 DFQATT, CDR2 SNEGSKA (reference sequence). Trimming pared 3 bases from V and 4 bases from J, leaving 9 bases between. The CDR3 loop is CSARRQSTEAFF. DNA of the CDR3: TGCAGTGCTAGGAGACAGAGCACTGAAGCTTTCTTT.

This clonotype was seen repeatedly, ten times or more. The J gene is TRBJ2-2, the V gene TRBV28; the D gene is possibly TRBD2 (5 bases). The CDR3 length is 16 residues. Trimming stripped 8 bases from V and 1 base from J, with 17 bases between. Germline V CDR1 and CDR2: MDHEN, SYDVKM. The CDR3 here is CASEKDPGWNTGELFF. CDR3 sequence (DNA): TGTGCCAGCGAGAAGGACCCGGGATGGAACACCGGGGAGCTGTTTTTT.

This clonotype has only a few counts. For the CDR3, the DNA is TGCGCCAGCAGCTTGGTGGGACAGAACACTGAAGCTTTCTTT. This encodes CASSLVGQNTEAFF. The rearrangement links TRBV5-1 to TRBJ1-1; tentatively, D is TRBD1 (6 bases). Germline-derived CDR1 and CDR2 are SGHRS and YFSETQ. V shed 0 bases and J shed 1 base, with 7 bases lying between them. The CDR3 runs to 14 residues.

The chain recombines TRBV20-1 with TRBJ2-1; D might be TRBD2 (6 bases). This CDR3 is 16 amino acids long. Germline V lookup: CDR1 DFQATT, CDR2 SNEGSKA (reference sequence). V shed 5 bases and J shed 5 bases, with 22 bases lying between them. The CDR3 nucleotides are TGCAGTGCTCCCCCCGTCGGGGGAACCGTTCACAATGAGCAGTTCTTC. Translation: CSAPPVGGTVHNEQFF.

This chain links TRBV6-5 with TRBJ2-2; either TRBD1 or TRBD2 may supply D (5 bases each). CDR1 is MNHEY, CDR2 SVGAGI, per germline. V lost 0 bases and J 6 bases, leaving 11 bases between the germline ends. The CDR3 is made up of 15 amino acids. CDR3 amino acids: CASSYSGAGAGELFF. CDR3 nucleotides: TGTGCCAGCAGTTACTCAGGGGCGGGTGCCGGGGAGCTGTTTTTT.

This clonotype has at least ten counts. V is TRBV20-1 and J is TRBJ2-1; TRBD2 aligns across 12 bases. This CDR3 spans 15 amino acids. Germline V gene sequence: CDR1 DFQATT, CDR2 SNEGSKA (reference sequence). V lost 5 bases and J lost 7; bases outside the gene matches: 9. The chain's CDR3 is CSAGPPSGRVNEQFF. CDR3 nucleotides: TGCAGTGCTGGCCCCCCTAGCGGGAGGGTTAATGAGCAGTTCTTC.

This clonotype was seen many times. The rearrangement joins TRBV20-1 to TRBJ2-2; a weak D match, TRBD2 (6 bases). The CDR3 extends over 14 amino acids. Germline lookup yields CDR1 DFQATT and CDR2 SNEGSKA (reference sequence). Trimming removed 6 bases from V and 6 bases from J, with 17 bases in between. CDR3 sequence (DNA): TGCAGTGCCGAGGGCGGGGTGGTGGCCGGGGAGCTGTTTTTT. It translates to CSAEGGVVAGELFF.

This clonotype was seen at least ten times. The chain carries TRBV7-2 and TRBJ2-5; 9 positions match TRBD2. This CDR3 is 15 amino acids long. CDR1 and CDR2 from the germline V gene are SGHTA and FQGNSA. The trim removed 2 bases at V and 5 bases at J, leaving 6 bases unmatched. The CDR3 region has the DNA TGTGCCAGCAGCTTAAGGACTAGCGATTCGGAGACCCAGTACTTC. Protein: CASSLRTSDSETQYF.

This clonotype was observed a few times. V and J are TRBV7-2 and TRBJ2-1, with D hard to call. Looked up from germline, CDR1 is SGHTA and CDR2 is FQGNSA. The CDR3 is 14 amino acids. Deletions cut 1 base from V and 8 bases from J, with 12 bases between. The CDR3 loop reads CASSLVRSGDEQFF. CDR3 bases: TGTGCCAGCAGCTTAGTGAGGTCAGGCGATGAGCAGTTCTTC.

This clonotype was counted a single time. The chain joins TRBV13 to TRBJ2-2; TRBD2 agrees at 7 bases. This CDR3 contains 16 residues. Germline V CDR1 and CDR2: PRHDT, FYEKMQ (reference sequence). J gave up 3 bases and V 2 bases, and 6 bases lay outside the gene matches. The CDR3 reads CASSLRGSLYTGELFF. The CDR3 DNA follows: TGTGCCAGCAGCTTACGCGGGAGTCTTTACACCGGGGAGCTGTTTTTT. The full variable domain, with the rest looked up from reference TRBV13 and TRBJ2-2, is AAGVIQSPRHLIKEKRETATLKCYPIPRHDTVYWYQQGPGQDPQFLISFYEKMQSDKGSIPDRFSAQQFSDYHSELNMSSLELGDSALYFCASSLRGSLYTGELFFGEGSRLTVL.

This clonotype was seen more than once but under ten times. The rearrangement joins TRBV6-2 or TRBV6-3 to TRBJ1-1, with no clear D. The germline V gene encodes CDR1 MNHEY and CDR2 SVGEGT. The CDR3 spans 13 residues. V was trimmed by 2 bases and J by 7 bases, leaving 11 bases between them. This chain's CDR3 is CASSYRGDSEAFF. CDR3 DNA sequence: TGTGCCAGCAGTTACCGCGGGGATAGTGAAGCTTTCTTT.

There are many counts of this clonotype. V usage is TRBV27 and J usage is TRBJ2-3, with 9 bases aligning to TRBD2. V was pared by 2 bases and J by 1 base, with 7 bases of the junction left unmatched. The CDR3 sequence is 17 residues long. Germline CDR1 is MNHEY and CDR2 is SMNVEV (reference sequence). The CDR3 here is CASSLMVAGDGTDTQYF. The DNA of the CDR3 is TGTGCCAGCAGTTTAATGGTAGCGGGAGACGGCACAGATACGCAGTATTTT.

This clonotype showed up just a few times. This may stem from a read error, because a much larger clone lies one nucleotide away. The chain employs TRBV28 and TRBJ2-7; weak D call: TRBD2 (6 bases). The V gene lost 5 bases and the J gene lost 5 bases, with 16 bases spanning the gap. The CDR3 covers 14 residues. The V gene's germline CDR1 is MDHEN and CDR2 SYDVKM. CDR3 loop: CASSTSWKVNEQYF. CDR3 nucleotides: TGTGCCAGCAGTACTAGCTGGAAGGTCAACGAGCAGTACTTC. Full variable domain (rest looked up from reference TRBV28 and TRBJ2-7): DVKVTQSSRYLVKRTGEKVFLECVQDMDHENMFWYRQDPGLGLRLIYFSYDVKMKEKGDIPEGYSVSREKKERFSLILESASTNQTSMYLCASSTSWKVNEQYFGPGTRLTVT.

This clonotype was found many times. The chain recombines TRBV20-1 with TRBJ1-4; perhaps TRBD1 as D (5 bases). The CDR3 extends over 14 amino acids. The V gene lost 6 bases and the J gene lost 5 bases, with 16 bases spanning the gap. Germline assignment: CDR1 DFQATT and CDR2 SNEGSKA (reference sequence). In nucleotides, the CDR3 is TGCAGTGCCCTCCCCGGGACGGAGAATGAAAAACTGTTTTTT. Protein sequence: CSALPGTENEKLFF.

This clonotype occurred a few times. V gene TRBV25-1 combines with J gene TRBJ2-2; TRBD2 is a possible D gene (5 bases). V lost 6 bases and J lost 5, with 19 bases in between. This CDR3 comprises 16 residues. Germline CDR1 is MGHDK and CDR2 is SYGVNS. Written as DNA, the CDR3 is TGTGCCAGCAGCTCTATTGAGGGAATGGGGACCGGGGAGCTGTTTTTT. It codes for CASSSIEGMGTGELFF. The entire variable domain, with the rest obtained from reference TRBV25-1 and TRBJ2-2, is as follows: EADIYQTPRYLVIGTGKKITLECSQTMGHDKMYWYQQDPGMELHLIHYSYGVNSTEKGDLSSESTVSRIRTEHFPLTLESARPSHTSQYLCASSSIEGMGTGELFFGEGSRLTVL.

This clonotype was recorded at least ten times. This chain joins TRBV30 and TRBJ2-5; D might be TRBD1 (5 bases). This CDR3 comprises 12 residues. With 5 bases removed from V and 3 bases from J, the gap between germline ends came to 10 bases. Per the germline V gene, CDR1 is GTSNPN and CDR2 is SVGIG (reference sequence). The CDR3 loop is CAWGANEETQYF. In DNA, the CDR3 is TGTGCCTGGGGGGCTAACGAAGAGACCCAGTACTTC.

This clonotype appeared many times. The rearrangement uses TRBV12-3 or TRBV12-4 and TRBJ2-1; D is perhaps TRBD1 (8 bases). Trimming removed 5 bases from V and 9 bases from J, with 17 bases in between. The CDR3 totals 14 residues. The CDR3 spells CASSLQQGGGEQFF. Here the CDR3 DNA reads TGTGCCAGCAGTCTTCAACAGGGGGGGGGTGAGCAGTTCTTC.

A note on this clonotype: With a much larger clone just one base away, this may be a read error. This rearrangement joins TRBV12-3 or TRBV12-4 to TRBJ1-1, with no clear D. The CDR3 loop spans 11 amino acids. The CDR3 DNA follows: TGTGCCGGCAGTTTTATCGGTGAAGCTTTCTTT. Residues: CAGSFIGEAFF.

CDR3 bases: TGTGCCAGCAGCTCGACTGGGTCTGGGGAGCAGTTCTTC. This codes for CASSSTGSGEQFF. The V and J genes are TRBV7-3 and TRBJ2-1; D gene uncertain. The CDR3 contains 13 residues. Per germline, CDR1 SGHTA and CDR2 FQGTGA. Trimming took off 4 bases at V and 10 bases at J, with 14 bases between the two ends.